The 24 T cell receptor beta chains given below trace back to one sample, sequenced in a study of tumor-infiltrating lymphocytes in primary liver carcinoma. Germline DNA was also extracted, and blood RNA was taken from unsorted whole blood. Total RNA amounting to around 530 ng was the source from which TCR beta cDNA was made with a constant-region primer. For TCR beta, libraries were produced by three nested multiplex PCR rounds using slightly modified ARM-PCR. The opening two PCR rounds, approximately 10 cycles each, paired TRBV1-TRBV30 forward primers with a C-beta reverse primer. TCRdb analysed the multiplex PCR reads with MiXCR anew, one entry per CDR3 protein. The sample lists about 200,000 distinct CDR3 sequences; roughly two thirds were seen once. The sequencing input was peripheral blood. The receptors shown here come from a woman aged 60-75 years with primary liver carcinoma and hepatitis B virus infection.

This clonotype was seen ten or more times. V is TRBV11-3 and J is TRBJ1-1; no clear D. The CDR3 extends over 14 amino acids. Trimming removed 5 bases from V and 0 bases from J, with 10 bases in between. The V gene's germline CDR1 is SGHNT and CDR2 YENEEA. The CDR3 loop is CASSHGRMNTEAFF. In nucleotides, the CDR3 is TGTGCCAGCAGCCACGGACGGATGAACACTGAAGCTTTCTTT.

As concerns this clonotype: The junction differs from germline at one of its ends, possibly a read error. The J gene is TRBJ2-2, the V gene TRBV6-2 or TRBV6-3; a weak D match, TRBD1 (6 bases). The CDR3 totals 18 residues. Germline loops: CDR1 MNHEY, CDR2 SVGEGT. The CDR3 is CARSYSSFRTDNTGELFF. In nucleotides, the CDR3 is TGCGCCAGAAGTTACTCGAGTTTTCGGACAGATAACACCGGGGAGCTGTTTTTT.

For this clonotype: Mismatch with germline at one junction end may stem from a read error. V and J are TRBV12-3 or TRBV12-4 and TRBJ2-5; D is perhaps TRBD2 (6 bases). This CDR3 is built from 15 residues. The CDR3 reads CTSSLVGTPRETQYF. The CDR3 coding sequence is TGTACCAGCAGTTTGGTTGGGACCCCACGGGAGACTCAGTACTTC.

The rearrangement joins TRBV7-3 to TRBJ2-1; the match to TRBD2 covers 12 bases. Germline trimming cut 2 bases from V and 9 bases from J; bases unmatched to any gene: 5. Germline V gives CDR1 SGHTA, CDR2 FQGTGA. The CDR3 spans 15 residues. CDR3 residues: CASSLGLAGIGEQFF. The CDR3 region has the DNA TGTGCCAGCAGCTTAGGACTAGCGGGAATTGGTGAGCAGTTCTTC.

In nucleotides, the CDR3 is TGTGCCAGCAGCTTGGGCGAGACCATCACAGATACGCAGTATTTT. The encoded protein is CASSLGETITDTQYF. V usage is TRBV11-2 and J usage is TRBJ2-3; D is uncertain. CDR3 length: 15 amino acids. The ends were cut back, 3 bases at V and 2 bases at J, with 12 bases in the middle. The germline CDR1 and CDR2 sequences are SGHAT and FQNNGV.

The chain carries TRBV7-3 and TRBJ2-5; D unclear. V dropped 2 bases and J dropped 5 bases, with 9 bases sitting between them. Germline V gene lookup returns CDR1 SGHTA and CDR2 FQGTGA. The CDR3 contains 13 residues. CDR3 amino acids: CASSLGFRETQYF. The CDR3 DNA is TGTGCCAGCAGCTTAGGGTTCCGGGAGACCCAGTACTTC.

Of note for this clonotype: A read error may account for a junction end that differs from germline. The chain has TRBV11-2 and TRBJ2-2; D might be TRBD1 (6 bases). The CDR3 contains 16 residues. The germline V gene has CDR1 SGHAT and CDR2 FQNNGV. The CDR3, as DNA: TGTGCCAGCAGCGTAGACAGGCTGTCTAACACCGGGGAGCTGTTTTTC. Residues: CASSVDRLSNTGELFF. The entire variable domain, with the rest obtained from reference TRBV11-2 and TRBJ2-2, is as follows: EAGVAQSPRYKIIEKRQSVAFWCNPISGHATLYWYQQILGQGPKLLIQFQNNGVVDDSQLPKDRFSAERLKGVDSTLKIQPAKLEDSAVYLCASSVDRLSNTGELFFGEGSRLTVL.

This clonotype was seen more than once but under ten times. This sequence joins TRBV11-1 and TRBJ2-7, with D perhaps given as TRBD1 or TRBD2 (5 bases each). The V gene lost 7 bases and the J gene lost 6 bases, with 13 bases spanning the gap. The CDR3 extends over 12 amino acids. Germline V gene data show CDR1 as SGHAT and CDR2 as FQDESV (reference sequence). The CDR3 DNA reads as TGTGCCAGCATCGGGACCGGCTGCGAGCAGTACTTC. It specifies CASIGTGCEQYF.

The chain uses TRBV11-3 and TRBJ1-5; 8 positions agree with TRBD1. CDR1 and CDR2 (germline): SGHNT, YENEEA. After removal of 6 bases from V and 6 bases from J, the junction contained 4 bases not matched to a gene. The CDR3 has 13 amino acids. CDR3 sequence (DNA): TGTGCCAGCAGTCGGACAGGGCCTCAGCCCCAGCATTTT. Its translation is CASSRTGPQPQHF.

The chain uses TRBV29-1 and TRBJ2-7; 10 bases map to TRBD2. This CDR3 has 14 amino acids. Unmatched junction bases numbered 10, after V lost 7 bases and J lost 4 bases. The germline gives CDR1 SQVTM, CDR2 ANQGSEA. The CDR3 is CSAQGLAGDYEQYF. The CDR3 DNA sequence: TGCAGCGCCCAGGGGCTAGCGGGAGATTACGAGCAGTACTTC.

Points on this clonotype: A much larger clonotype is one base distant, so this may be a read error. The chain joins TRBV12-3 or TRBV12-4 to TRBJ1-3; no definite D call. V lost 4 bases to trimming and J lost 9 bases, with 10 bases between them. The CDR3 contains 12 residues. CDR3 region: CASSSRRTTIYF. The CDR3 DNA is TGTGCCAGCAGTTCCCGCCGAACCACCATATATTTT.

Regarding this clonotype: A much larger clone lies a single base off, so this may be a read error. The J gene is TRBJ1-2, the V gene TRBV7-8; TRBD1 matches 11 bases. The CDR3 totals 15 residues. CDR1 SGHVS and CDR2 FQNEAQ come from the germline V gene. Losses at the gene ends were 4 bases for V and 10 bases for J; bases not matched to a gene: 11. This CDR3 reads CASSYMGQGVTDYTF. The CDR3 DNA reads TGTGCCAGCAGCTATATGGGACAGGGGGTAACTGACTACACCTTC.

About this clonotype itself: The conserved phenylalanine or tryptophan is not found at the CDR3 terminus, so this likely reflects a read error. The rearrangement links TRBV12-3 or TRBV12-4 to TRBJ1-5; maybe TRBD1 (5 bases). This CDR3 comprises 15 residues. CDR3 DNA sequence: TGTGCTAGCACCCCGGGGGGTCTGAGCAATCAGCCCCAGCATTTG. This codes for CASTPGGLSNQPQHL.

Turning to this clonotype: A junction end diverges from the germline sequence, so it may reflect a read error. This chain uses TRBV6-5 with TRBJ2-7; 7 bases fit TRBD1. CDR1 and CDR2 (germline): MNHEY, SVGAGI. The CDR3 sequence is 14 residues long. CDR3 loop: CASIDPGGPYEQCF. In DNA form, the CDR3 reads TGTGCCAGCATTGACCCAGGGGGTCCCTACGAGCAGTGCTTC.

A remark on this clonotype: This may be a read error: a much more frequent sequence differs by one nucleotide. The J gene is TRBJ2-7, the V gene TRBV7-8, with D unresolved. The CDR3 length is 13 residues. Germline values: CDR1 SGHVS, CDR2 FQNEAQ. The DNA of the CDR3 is TGTGCCAACAGCCCCAGAACAGTAGTCGAGCAGTACTTC. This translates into CANSPRTVVEQYF.

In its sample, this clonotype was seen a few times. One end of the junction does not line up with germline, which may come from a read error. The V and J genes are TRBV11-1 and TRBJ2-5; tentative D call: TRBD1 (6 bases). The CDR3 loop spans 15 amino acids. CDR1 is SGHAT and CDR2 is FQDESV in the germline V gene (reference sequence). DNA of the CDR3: TGTGTCAGCAGATTGGGGACATCGTACCAAGAGACCCAGTACTTC. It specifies CVSRLGTSYQETQYF.

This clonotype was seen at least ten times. In DNA form, the CDR3 reads TGTGCCAGCAGCTCCCATGAAGGGCGGGATGAGCAGTTCTTC. Amino acid sequence: CASSSHEGRDEQFF. This chain links TRBV5-4 with TRBJ2-1; perhaps TRBD2 as D (5 bases). The CDR3 covers 14 residues. Between the trimmed V and J ends, which lost 3 bases and 8 bases, there was a span of 15 bases. CDR1 and CDR2 from the germline V gene are SGHNT and YYREEE (reference sequence).

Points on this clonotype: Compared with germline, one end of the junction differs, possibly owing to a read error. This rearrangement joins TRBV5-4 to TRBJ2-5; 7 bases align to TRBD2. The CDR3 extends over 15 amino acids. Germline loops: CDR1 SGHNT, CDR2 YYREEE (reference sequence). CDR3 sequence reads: CVSSLGGRAGETQYF. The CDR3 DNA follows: TGTGTCAGCAGCTTGGGCGGGAGAGCGGGAGAGACCCAGTACTTC.

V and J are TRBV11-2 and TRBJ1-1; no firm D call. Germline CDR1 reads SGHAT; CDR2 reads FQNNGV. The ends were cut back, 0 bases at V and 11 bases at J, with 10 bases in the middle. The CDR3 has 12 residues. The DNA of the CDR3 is TGTGCCAGCAGCTTAGAACCCCCGGGGGCTTTCTTT. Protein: CASSLEPPGAFF.

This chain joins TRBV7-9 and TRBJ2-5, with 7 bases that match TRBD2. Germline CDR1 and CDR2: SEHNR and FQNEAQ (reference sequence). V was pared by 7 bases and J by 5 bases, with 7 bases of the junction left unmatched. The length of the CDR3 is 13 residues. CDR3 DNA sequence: TGTGCCAGCACCAAAGCGGGAAGGGAGACCCAGTACTTC. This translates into CASTKAGRETQYF.

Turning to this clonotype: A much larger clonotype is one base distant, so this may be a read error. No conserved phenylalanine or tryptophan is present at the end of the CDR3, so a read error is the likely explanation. The CDR3 DNA follows: TGTGCCAGCAGCCCGGGGCTAGCGGCCAAAAACATTCAGTACCTC. This gives the protein CASSPGLAAKNIQYL. This chain joins TRBV7-9 and TRBJ2-4, with D maybe TRBD2 (6 bases). This CDR3 has 15 amino acids. V shed 5 bases and J shed 1 base, with 12 bases lying between them. Looked up from germline, CDR1 is SEHNR and CDR2 is FQNEAQ (reference sequence).

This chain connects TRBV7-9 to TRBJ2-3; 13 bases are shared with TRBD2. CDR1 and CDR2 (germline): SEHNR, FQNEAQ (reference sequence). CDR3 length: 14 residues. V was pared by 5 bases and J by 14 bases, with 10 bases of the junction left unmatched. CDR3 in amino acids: CASSKTSGRAVAYF. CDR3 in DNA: TGTGCCAGCAGCAAAACTAGCGGGAGGGCCGTCGCGTATTTT. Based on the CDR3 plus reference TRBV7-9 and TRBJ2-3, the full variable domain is DTGVSQNPRHKITKRGQNVTFRCDPISEHNRLYWYRQTLGQGPEFLTYFQNEAQLEKSRLLSDRFSAERPKGSFSTLEIQRTEQGDSAMYLCASSKTSGRAVAYFGPGTRLTVL.

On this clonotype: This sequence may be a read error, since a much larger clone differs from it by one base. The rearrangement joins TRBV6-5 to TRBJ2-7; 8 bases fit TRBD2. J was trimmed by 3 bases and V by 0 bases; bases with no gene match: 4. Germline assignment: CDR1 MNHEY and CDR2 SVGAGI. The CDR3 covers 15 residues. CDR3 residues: CASSYSRTSSYEQYF. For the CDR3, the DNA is TGTGCCAGCAGTTACTCTAGGACTAGCAGCTACGAGCAGTACTTC.

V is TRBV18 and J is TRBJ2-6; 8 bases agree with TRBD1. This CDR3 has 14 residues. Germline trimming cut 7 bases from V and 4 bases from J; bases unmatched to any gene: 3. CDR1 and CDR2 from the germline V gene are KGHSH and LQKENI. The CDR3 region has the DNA TGTGCCAGCTTCCAGGGGGCCGGGGCCAACGTCCTGACTTTC. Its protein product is CASFQGAGANVLTF.